The rows below give T cell receptor beta chains drawn from one sample of a study of shared clonotypes between healthy human individuals. Sequenced by immunoSEQ multiplex PCR; TCRdb stores in-frame clones only, minus some. The sample has roughly 2 million clones, 90% to 95% seen once. Sequenced input: naive CD4+ T cells sorted from blood. The origin of the receptors is a man between 18 and 35 years old in good health. Each CDR3 is given with its conserved first and last residue. Fields, in order: J gene, D gene, clone size, V gene, CDR3 protein, CDR3 DNA. A D gene is named only where the DNA matches it firmly. Part of the rows lack a size; the others show once, few, many or a class for expanded clones.

J gene: TRBJ2-1; D gene: TRBD2; clone size: .; V gene: TRBV4-3; CDR3 protein: CASSQKPTSGGNNEQFF; CDR3 DNA: TGCGCCAGCAGCCAAAAACCGACTAGCGGGGGCAACAATGAGCAGTTCTTC
J gene: TRBJ1-1; D gene: TRBD1; clone size: .; V gene: TRBV27; CDR3 protein: CASSLSGGGNTEAFF; CDR3 DNA: TGTGCCAGCAGTTTATCAGGGGGCGGGAACACTGAAGCTTTCTTT
J gene: TRBJ1-2; D gene: .; clone size: .; V gene: TRBV6-1; CDR3 protein: CASGLGPGVYGYTF; CDR3 DNA: TGTGCCAGCGGTTTGGGGCCGGGGGTCTATGGCTACACCTTC
J gene: TRBJ2-2; D gene: TRBD1; clone size: .; V gene: TRBV7-2; CDR3 protein: CASSSLTGLSGELFF; CDR3 DNA: TGTGCCAGCAGCTCGCTGACAGGGCTTAGCGGGGAGCTGTTTTTT
J gene: TRBJ2-2; D gene: .; clone size: .; V gene: TRBV10-3; CDR3 protein: CAISESTQWTGELFF; CDR3 DNA: TGTGCCATCAGTGAGTCCACTCAGTGGACCGGGGAGCTGTTTTTT
J gene: TRBJ2-4; D gene: TRBD1; clone size: .; V gene: TRBV7-2; CDR3 protein: CASSNSGQGRIQYF; CDR3 DNA: TGTGCCAGCAGCAATTCCGGACAGGGTAGGATTCAGTACTTC
J gene: TRBJ2-7; D gene: TRBD1; clone size: .; V gene: TRBV2; CDR3 protein: CASIPTGRLYEQYF; CDR3 DNA: TGTGCCAGCATTCCGACAGGGCGACTCTACGAGCAGTACTTC
J gene: TRBJ1-5; D gene: TRBD1; clone size: .; V gene: TRBV5-6; CDR3 protein: CASSLRQGSQHF; CDR3 DNA: TGTGCCAGCAGCTTGAGACAGGGGAGCCAGCATTTT
J gene: TRBJ2-7; D gene: TRBD1; clone size: .; V gene: TRBV4-2; CDR3 protein: CASSPRTGQGSYEQYF; CDR3 DNA: TGTGCCAGCAGCCCCAGAACGGGACAGGGCTCCTACGAGCAGTACTTC
J gene: TRBJ1-5; D gene: TRBD1; clone size: .; V gene: TRBV27; CDR3 protein: CASRRTGSSNQPQHF; CDR3 DNA: TGTGCCAGCAGACGGACAGGGAGTAGCAATCAGCCCCAGCATTTT
J gene: TRBJ2-3; D gene: .; clone size: once; V gene: TRBV7-9; CDR3 protein: CASSLATDTQYF; CDR3 DNA: TGTGCCAGCAGCTTAGCAACCGATACGCAGTATTTT
J gene: TRBJ2-6; D gene: TRBD1; clone size: .; V gene: TRBV30; CDR3 protein: CARYTGGGNNSGANVLTF; CDR3 DNA: TGTGCCCGCTACACAGGGGGCGGAAATAACTCTGGGGCCAACGTCCTGACTTTC
J gene: TRBJ2-2; D gene: TRBD1; clone size: .; V gene: TRBV10-3; CDR3 protein: CAISGTGTTGELFF; CDR3 DNA: TGTGCCATCAGTGGGACAGGGACCACCGGGGAGCTGTTTTTT
J gene: TRBJ2-7; D gene: .; clone size: .; V gene: TRBV30; CDR3 protein: CACSDSYEQYF; CDR3 DNA: TGTGCCTGTTCAGACAGCTACGAGCAGTACTTC
J gene: TRBJ2-5; D gene: TRBD1; clone size: .; V gene: TRBV19; CDR3 protein: CASSPGQGIETQYF; CDR3 DNA: TGTGCCAGTAGTCCCGGACAGGGTATAGAGACCCAGTACTTC
J gene: TRBJ2-7; D gene: .; clone size: .; V gene: TRBV10-3; CDR3 protein: CAISESSYAYEQYF; CDR3 DNA: TGTGCCATCAGTGAGTCCTCGTACGCCTACGAGCAGTACTTC
J gene: TRBJ2-5; D gene: TRBD2; clone size: .; V gene: TRBV27; CDR3 protein: CASSKSGLAGGGTQYF; CDR3 DNA: TGTGCCAGCAGTAAAAGCGGGCTAGCGGGTGGGGGGACCCAGTACTTC
J gene: TRBJ1-5; D gene: .; clone size: .; V gene: TRBV2; CDR3 protein: CASSEQRGQPQHF; CDR3 DNA: TGTGCCAGCAGTGAACAAAGGGGTCAGCCCCAGCATTTT
J gene: TRBJ2-7; D gene: .; clone size: .; V gene: TRBV7-9; CDR3 protein: CATYKHLTVDSSYEQYF; CDR3 DNA: TGTGCCACCTACAAACACTTGACAGTCGACTCCTCCTACGAGCAGTACTTC
J gene: TRBJ2-7; D gene: TRBD2; clone size: .; V gene: TRBV15; CDR3 protein: CATSRDTLDLREVDYEQYF; CDR3 DNA: TGTGCCACCAGCAGAGATACCCTCGACTTGCGGGAGGTCGACTACGAGCAGTACTTC
J gene: TRBJ1-3; D gene: TRBD1; clone size: .; V gene: TRBV28; CDR3 protein: CASATGGTGNTIYF; CDR3 DNA: TGTGCCAGCGCTACAGGGGGCACTGGAAACACCATATATTTT
J gene: TRBJ2-7; D gene: TRBD1; clone size: .; V gene: TRBV7-9; CDR3 protein: CASSLGQGGHSYEQYF; CDR3 DNA: TGTGCCAGCAGCTTAGGTCAAGGGGGCCATTCCTACGAGCAGTACTTC
J gene: TRBJ1-1; D gene: TRBD1; clone size: .; V gene: TRBV28; CDR3 protein: CASSLPGQGVNTEAFF; CDR3 DNA: TGTGCCAGCAGCTTACCGGGACAGGGGGTGAACACTGAAGCTTTCTTT
J gene: TRBJ2-3; D gene: .; clone size: once; V gene: TRBV7-9; CDR3 protein: CASSLSLATDTQYF; CDR3 DNA: TGTGCCAGCAGCTTATCTTTGGCCACAGATACGCAGTATTTT
J gene: TRBJ1-5; D gene: TRBD1; clone size: .; V gene: TRBV2; CDR3 protein: CASSDEGRGQPQHF; CDR3 DNA: TGTGCCAGCAGTGACGAGGGCAGGGGGCAGCCCCAGCATTTT